This TCR beta chain originates from a study of response to subunit inactivated influenza vaccine. The germline CDR1 and CDR2 sequences are ENHRY and SYGVKD. The CDR3 is 12 amino acids. Deletions cut 6 bases from V and 1 base from J, with 6 bases between. TCRdb re-derived calls from the RT-PCR reads in MiXCR, one entry per CDR3 protein. The sample contains about half a million distinct CDR3 sequences, 10% to 11% of which appear only once. Specimen: PBMCs from blood, collected more than 35 days after vaccination. The sequence was collected from a man in his forties or fifties who received an inactivated influenza vaccine. This rearrangement joins TRBV10-3 to TRBJ1-1; weak D call: TRBD1 (6 bases). The CDR3 is CAIRQGNTEAFF. DNA of the CDR3: TGTGCCATCAGACAGGGGAACACTGAAGCTTTCTTT.